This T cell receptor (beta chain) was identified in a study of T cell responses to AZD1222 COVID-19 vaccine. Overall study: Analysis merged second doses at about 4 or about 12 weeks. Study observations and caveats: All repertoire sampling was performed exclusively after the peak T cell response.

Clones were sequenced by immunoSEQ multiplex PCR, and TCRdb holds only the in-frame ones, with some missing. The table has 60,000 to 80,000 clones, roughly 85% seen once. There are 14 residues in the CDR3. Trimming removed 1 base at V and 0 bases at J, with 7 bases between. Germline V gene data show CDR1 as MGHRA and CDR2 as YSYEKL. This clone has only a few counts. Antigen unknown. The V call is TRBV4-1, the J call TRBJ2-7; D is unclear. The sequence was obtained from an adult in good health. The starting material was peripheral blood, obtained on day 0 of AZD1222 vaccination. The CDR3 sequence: CASSQVVGSYEQYF. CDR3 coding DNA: TGCGCCAGCAGCCAAGTAGTGGGCTCCTACGAGCAGTACTTC.